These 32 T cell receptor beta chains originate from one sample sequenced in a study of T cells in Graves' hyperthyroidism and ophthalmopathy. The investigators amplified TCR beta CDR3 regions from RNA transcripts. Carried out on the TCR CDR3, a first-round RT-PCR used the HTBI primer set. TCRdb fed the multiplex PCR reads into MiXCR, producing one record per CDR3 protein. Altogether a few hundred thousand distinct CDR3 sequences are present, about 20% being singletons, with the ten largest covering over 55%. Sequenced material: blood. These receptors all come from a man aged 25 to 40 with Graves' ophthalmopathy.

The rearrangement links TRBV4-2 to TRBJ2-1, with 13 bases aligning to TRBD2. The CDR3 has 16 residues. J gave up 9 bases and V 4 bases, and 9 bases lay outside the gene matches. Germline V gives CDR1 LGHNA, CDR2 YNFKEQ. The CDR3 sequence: CASSPGLAGDLIEQFF. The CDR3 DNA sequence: TGTGCCAGCAGCCCCGGACTAGCGGGAGATCTAATTGAGCAGTTCTTC.

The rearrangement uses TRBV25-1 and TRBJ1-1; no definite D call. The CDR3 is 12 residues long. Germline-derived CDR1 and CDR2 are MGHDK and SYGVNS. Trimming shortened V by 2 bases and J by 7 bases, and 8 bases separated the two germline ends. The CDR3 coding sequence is TGTGCCAGCAGTGAAGGCAGAAGTGAAGCTTTCTTT. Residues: CASSEGRSEAFF.

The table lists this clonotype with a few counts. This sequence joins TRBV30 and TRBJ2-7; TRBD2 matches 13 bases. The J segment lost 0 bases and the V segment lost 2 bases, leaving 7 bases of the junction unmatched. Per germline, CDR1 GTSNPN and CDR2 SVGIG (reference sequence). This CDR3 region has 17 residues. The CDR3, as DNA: TGTGCCTGGAGTCACGGACTAGCGGGAGCACTCTCCTACGAGCAGTACTTC. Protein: CAWSHGLAGALSYEQYF.

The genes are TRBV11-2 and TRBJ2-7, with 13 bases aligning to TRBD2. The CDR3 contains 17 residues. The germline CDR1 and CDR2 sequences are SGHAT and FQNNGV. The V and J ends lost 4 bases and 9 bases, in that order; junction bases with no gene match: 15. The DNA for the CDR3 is TGTGCCAGCAGCTCTCGACTAGCGGGAGGCCCTCAAGCCTGGCAGTACTTC. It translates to CASSSRLAGGPQAWQYF.

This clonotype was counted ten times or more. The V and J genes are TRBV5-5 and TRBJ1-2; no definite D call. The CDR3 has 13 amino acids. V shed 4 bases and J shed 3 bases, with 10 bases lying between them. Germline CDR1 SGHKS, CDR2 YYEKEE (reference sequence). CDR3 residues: CASSPTQDYGYTF. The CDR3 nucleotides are TGTGCCAGCAGCCCGACGCAAGACTATGGCTACACCTTC.

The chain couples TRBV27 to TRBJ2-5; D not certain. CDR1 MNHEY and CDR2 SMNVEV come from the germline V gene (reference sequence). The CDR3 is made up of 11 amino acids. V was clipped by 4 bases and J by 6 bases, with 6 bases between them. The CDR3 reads CASSSSKTQYF. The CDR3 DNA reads TGTGCCAGCAGTTCTTCCAAGACCCAGTACTTC.

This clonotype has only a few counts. CDR3 in DNA: TGCAGTGCTAGAGATTGGGGACCGAACTATGGCTACACCTTC. Translated, it gives CSARDWGPNYGYTF. The V gene is TRBV20-1, the J gene TRBJ1-2; D perhaps matches TRBD1 (5 bases). V lost 0 bases to trimming and J lost 2 bases, with 10 bases between them. The CDR3 extends over 14 amino acids. Per germline, CDR1 DFQATT and CDR2 SNEGSKA (reference sequence).

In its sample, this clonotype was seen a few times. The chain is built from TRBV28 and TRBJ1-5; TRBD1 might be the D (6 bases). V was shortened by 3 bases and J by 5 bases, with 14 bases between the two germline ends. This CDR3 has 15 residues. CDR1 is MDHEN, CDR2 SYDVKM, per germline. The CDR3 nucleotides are TGTGCCAGCAGTTTTGGAGGGAAGGGGGATCAGCCCCAGCATTTT. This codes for CASSFGGKGDQPQHF.

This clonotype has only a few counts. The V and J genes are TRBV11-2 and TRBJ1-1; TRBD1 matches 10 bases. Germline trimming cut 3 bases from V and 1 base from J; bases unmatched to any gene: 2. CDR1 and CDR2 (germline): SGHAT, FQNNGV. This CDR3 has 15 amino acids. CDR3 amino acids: CASSLWDRGNTEAFF. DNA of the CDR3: TGTGCCAGCAGCTTGTGGGACAGGGGGAACACTGAAGCTTTCTTT. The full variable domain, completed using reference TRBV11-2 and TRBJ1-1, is EAGVAQSPRYKIIEKRQSVAFWCNPISGHATLYWYQQILGQGPKLLIQFQNNGVVDDSQLPKDRFSAERLKGVDSTLKIQPAKLEDSAVYLCASSLWDRGNTEAFFGQGTRLTVV.

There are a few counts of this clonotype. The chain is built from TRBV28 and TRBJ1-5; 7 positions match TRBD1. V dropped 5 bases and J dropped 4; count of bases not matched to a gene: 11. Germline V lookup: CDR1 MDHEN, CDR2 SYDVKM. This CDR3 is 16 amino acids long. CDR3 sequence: CASSPPGTVNNQPQHF. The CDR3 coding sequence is TGTGCCAGCAGTCCACCGGGGACAGTTAATAATCAGCCCCAGCATTTT.

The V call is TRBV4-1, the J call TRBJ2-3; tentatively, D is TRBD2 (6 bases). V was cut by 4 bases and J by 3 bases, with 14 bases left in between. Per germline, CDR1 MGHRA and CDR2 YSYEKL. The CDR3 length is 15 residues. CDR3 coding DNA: TGCGCCAGCAGCCTCAAGACTAGACGGACAGATACGCAGTATTTT. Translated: CASSLKTRRTDTQYF.

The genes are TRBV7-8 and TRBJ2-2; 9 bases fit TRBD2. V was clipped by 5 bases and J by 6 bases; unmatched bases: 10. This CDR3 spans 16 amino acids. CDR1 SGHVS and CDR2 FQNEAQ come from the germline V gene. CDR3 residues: CASSGIAGVVAGELFF. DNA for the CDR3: TGTGCCAGCAGCGGAATAGCGGGAGTGGTTGCCGGGGAGCTGTTTTTT.

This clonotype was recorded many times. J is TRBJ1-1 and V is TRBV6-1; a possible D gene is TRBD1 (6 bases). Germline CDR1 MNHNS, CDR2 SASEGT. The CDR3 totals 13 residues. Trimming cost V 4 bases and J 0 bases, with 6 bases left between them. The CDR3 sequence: CASSAGVNTEAFF. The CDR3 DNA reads TGTGCCAGCAGTGCAGGGGTGAACACTGAAGCTTTCTTT.

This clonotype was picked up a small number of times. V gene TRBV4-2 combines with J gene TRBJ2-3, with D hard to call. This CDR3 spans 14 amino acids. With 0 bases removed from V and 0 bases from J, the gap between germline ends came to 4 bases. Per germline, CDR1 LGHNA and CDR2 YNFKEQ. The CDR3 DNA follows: TGTGCCAGCAGCCAAGAAGGAAGCACAGATACGCAGTATTTT. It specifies CASSQEGSTDTQYF.

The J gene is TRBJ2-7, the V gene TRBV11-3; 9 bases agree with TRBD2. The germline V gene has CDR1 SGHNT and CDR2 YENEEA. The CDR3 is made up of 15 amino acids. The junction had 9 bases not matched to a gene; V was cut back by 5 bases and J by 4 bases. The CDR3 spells CASSPAGLARYEQYF. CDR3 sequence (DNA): TGTGCCAGCAGCCCCGCGGGACTAGCACGGTACGAGCAGTACTTC. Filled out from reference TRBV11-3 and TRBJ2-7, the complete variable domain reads EAGVVQSPRYKIIEKKQPVAFWCNPISGHNTLYWYLQNLGQGPELLIRYENEEAVDDSQLPKDRFSAERLKGVDSTLKIQPAELGDSAVYLCASSPAGLARYEQYFGPGTRLTVT.

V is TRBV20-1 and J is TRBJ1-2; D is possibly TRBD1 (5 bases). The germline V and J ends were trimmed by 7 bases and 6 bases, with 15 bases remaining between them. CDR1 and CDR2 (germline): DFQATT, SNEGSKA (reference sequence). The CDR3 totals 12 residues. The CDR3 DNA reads TGCAGTGGGGGTGGCGGGGCAGATGGCTACACCTTC. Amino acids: CSGGGGADGYTF.

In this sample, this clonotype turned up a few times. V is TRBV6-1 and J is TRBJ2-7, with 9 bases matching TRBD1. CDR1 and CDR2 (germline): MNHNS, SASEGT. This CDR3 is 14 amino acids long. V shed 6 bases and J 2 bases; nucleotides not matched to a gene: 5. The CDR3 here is CASRRGTGTYEQYF. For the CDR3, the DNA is TGTGCCAGCAGGAGGGGGACAGGGACCTACGAGCAGTACTTC.

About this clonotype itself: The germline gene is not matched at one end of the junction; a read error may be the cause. CDR3 in amino acids: CSVVRTSGRDDQFF. The CDR3 nucleotides read TGCAGCGTTGTTCGGACTAGCGGGAGGGATGACCAGTTCTTC. The chain joins TRBV29-1 to TRBJ2-1, with 15 bases fitting TRBD2. This CDR3 comprises 14 residues. Germline CDR1 reads SQVTM; CDR2 reads ANQGSEA.

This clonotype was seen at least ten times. The CDR3 coding sequence is TGCAGTGCTAGAGACGGCTTTGGGGGGTACTACGAGCAGTACTTC. Translated: CSARDGFGGYYEQYF. The V call is TRBV20-1, the J call TRBJ2-7, with TRBD2 as a possible D gene (6 bases). The CDR3 spans 15 residues. Looked up from germline, CDR1 is DFQATT and CDR2 is SNEGSKA (reference sequence). With 0 bases removed from V and 3 bases from J, the gap between germline ends came to 15 bases.

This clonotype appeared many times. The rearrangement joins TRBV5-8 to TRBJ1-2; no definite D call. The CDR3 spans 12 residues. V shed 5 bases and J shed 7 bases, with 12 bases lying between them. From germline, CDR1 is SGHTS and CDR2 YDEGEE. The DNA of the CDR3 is TGTGCCAGCAGGACTGTCCCTGGTGGCTACACCTTC. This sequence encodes CASRTVPGGYTF.

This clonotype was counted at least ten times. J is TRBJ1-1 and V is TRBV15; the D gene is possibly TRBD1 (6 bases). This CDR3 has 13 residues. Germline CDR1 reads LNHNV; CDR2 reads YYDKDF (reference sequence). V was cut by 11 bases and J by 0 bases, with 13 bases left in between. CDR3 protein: CASSGQLNTEAFF. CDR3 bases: TGTGCCTCCTCAGGACAGCTGAACACTGAAGCTTTCTTT.

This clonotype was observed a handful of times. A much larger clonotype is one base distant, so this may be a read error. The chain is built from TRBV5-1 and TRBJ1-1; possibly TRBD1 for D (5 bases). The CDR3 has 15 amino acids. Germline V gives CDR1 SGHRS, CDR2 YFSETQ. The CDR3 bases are TGCGCCAGCAGCTTGGGGGACCTTCCGAACACTGAAGCTCTCTTT. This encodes CASSLGDLPNTEALF.

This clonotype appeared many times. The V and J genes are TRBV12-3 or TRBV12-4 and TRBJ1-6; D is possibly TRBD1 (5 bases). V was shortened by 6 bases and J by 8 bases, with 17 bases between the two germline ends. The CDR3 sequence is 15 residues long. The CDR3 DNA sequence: TGTGCCAGCAGCCCCCGGGGTCAGGGAGATTCACCCCTCCACTTT. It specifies CASSPRGQGDSPLHF.

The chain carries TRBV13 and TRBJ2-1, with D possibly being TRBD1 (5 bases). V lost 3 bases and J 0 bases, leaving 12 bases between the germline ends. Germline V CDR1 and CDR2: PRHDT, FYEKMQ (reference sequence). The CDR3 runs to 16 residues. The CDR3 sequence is CASSFAFDSSYNEQFF. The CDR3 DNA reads TGTGCCAGCAGCTTCGCGTTTGACAGCTCCTACAATGAGCAGTTCTTC.

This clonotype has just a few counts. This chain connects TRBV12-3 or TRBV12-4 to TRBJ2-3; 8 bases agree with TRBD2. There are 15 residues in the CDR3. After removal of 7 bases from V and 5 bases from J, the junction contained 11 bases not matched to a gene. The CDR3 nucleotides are TGTGCCAGCATCTATTCGGGAGGGTCTGGAGATACGCAGTATTTT. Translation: CASIYSGGSGDTQYF.

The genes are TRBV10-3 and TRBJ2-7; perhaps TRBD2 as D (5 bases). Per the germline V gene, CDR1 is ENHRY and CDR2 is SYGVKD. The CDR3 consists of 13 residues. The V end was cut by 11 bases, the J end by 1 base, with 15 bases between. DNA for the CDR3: TGTGCCGCATCCTTGGGAGCTTCCTACGAGCAGTACTTC. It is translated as CAASLGASYEQYF.

The CDR3 nucleotides read TGCAGCGTTCAGCGGGAGTTTTCCTACAATGAGCAGTTCTTC. Translation: CSVQREFSYNEQFF. The genes are TRBV29-1 and TRBJ2-1, with 8 bases identical to TRBD2. The CDR3 has 14 amino acids. Germline loops: CDR1 SQVTM, CDR2 ANQGSEA. Trimming at V came to 5 bases and at J to 1 base, leaving 4 bases not matched to a gene.

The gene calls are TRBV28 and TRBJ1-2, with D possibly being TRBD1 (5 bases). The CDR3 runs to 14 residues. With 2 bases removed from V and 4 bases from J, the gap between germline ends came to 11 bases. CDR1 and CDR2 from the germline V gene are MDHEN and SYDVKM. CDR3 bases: TGTGCCAGCAGTTTAGGCGAGGGGATCTATGGCTACACCTTC. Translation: CASSLGEGIYGYTF.

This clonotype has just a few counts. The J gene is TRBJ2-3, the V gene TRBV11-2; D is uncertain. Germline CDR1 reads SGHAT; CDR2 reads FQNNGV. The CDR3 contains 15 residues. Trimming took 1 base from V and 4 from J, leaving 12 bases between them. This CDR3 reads CASSLGAGKSDTQYF. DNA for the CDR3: TGTGCCAGCAGCTTAGGGGCAGGAAAGTCAGATACGCAGTATTTT.

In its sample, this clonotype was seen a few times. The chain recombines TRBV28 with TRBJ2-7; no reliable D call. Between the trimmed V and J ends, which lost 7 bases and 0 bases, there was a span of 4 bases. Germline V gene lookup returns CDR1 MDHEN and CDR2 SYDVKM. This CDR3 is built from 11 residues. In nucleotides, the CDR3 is TGTGCCAGCACGAGCTCCTACGAGCAGTACTTC. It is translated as CASTSSYEQYF. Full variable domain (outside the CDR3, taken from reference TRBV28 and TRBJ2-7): DVKVTQSSRYLVKRTGEKVFLECVQDMDHENMFWYRQDPGLGLRLIYFSYDVKMKEKGDIPEGYSVSREKKERFSLILESASTNQTSMYLCASTSSYEQYFGPGTRLTVT.

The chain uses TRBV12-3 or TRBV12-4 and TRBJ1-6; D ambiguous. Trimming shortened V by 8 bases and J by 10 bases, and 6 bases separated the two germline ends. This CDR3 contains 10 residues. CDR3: CASGGSPLHF. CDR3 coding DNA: TGTGCCAGCGGCGGGTCACCCCTCCACTTT.

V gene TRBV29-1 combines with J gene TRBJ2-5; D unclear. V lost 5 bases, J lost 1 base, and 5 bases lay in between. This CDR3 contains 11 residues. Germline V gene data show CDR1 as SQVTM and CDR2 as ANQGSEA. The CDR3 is CSVHLQETQYF. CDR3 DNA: TGCAGCGTTCACCTCCAAGAGACCCAGTACTTC.